This entry features one T cell receptor (beta chain) sequence. Antigen unknown. This entry is derived from a study of blood T cells in healthy people across ages. Study-level results: Age brought a roughly linear fall in TCR beta diversity measured per million T cells.

V was clipped by 2 bases and J by 8 bases, with 19 bases between them. The V gene's germline CDR1 is PRHDT and CDR2 FYEKMQ (reference sequence). The CDR3 runs 16 residues. Sample-barcoded 5' priming and a J-beta primer mix drove a second PCR of 7 to 11 cycles. Every molecule of cDNA carried a tag from a template-switch adaptor with 12 random nucleotides. Each sample yielded at least 2.5 million CDR3-containing paired-end reads. TCRdb re-called the 5' RACE reads through MiXCR, storing one row per CDR3 protein. The sample carries roughly 800,000 distinct CDR3 sequences, 40% to 65% recorded once. The chain joins TRBV13 to TRBJ2-4; D uncertain. The sample comprised blood. This receptor was obtained from an elderly man in good health. The CDR3 protein is CASSLRALIGADIQYF. The CDR3 nucleotides are TGTGCCAGCAGCTTAAGAGCGCTCATTGGTGCGGACATTCAGTACTTC.